This TCR beta chain came from a study of T cells in Graves' hyperthyroidism and ophthalmopathy (dated by TCRdb to 2018 to 2020). With regard to the full study: Peripheral blood was sampled at the time of initial diagnosis, prior to any treatment. The study also compared thyroid tissue and blood T-cell repertoires from a handful of Graves' hyperthyroidism patients. According to the paper, TCR Vbeta CDR3 sequencing was carried out on roughly 130 peripheral blood samples, which came from 40 to 45 ophthalmopathy, about 75 hyperthyroidism and about 17 progressor patients. To identify TCR V-J signatures that set the groups apart, the researchers used a discovery cohort of about a hundred patients, made up of 40 to 45 with Graves' ophthalmopathy and around 58 with stable Graves' hyperthyroidism. Following sampling, methimazole starting at 30 mg daily was given to hyperthyroidism patients, and high-dose intravenous methylprednisolone was given to ophthalmopathy patients. Whether ophthalmopathy could be predicted prospectively was tested in an independent validation cohort made up of approximately 19 hyperthyroidism patients plus 17 patients who later progressed to ophthalmopathy. For training and testing, the approximately 97 patients in the discovery cohort were randomly divided in a 7:3 ratio.

The study at large found these results: Most expanded thyroid clonotypes (frequency above 0.001) were also detected in blood, suggesting blood repertoires may reflect thyroid immune responses. No statistical method was used to set the sample size in advance, and investigators knew the group allocation. A 13 V-J signature model separated ophthalmopathy from stable hyperthyroidism, with just over 85% sensitivity and roughly 81% specificity in cross-validation and 80%/75% in testing. In validation, the model predicted progression to ophthalmopathy a median of roughly 6.1 months before onset, with over 60% sensitivity and 72.22% specificity.

This clonotype has at least ten counts. The antigen this receptor binds is unknown. Per-nucleotide qualities are absent, and no much larger clonotype sits a single base away. CDR1 and CDR2, looked up from the germline V gene, are MNHNS and SASEGT. The V end gives up 6 bases and the J end 0 bases, leaving 5 bases in the junction not matched to a gene. The CDR3 spans 17 residues, from the cysteine through the phenylalanine. Only CDR3 DNA remains: 51 bases, in frame from the first base. Graves' hyperthyroidism was defined as stable when no progression to ophthalmopathy occurred over 18 months of follow-up. Hyperthyroidism patients were newly diagnosed, had a disease duration of under 2 months, and were aged 18 to 65 years. Any patient with an uncontrolled infection, another autoimmune disease, pregnancy or lactation was excluded. Diagnoses were based on clinical symptoms, serum thyroxine and TRAb, thyroid ultrasound and orbital computed tomography. PBMCs were isolated from 8 to 10 ml of fresh peripheral blood by Ficoll-Paque density gradient centrifugation. Trizol reagent was used to extract total RNA, and RNA quality was then checked on an Agilent 2100 Bioanalyzer.

Amplification of TCR beta CDR3 regions was carried out from RNA transcripts. For the first round of RT-PCR on the TCR CDR3, the HTBI primer set was used together with the Qiagen OneStep RT-PCR kit. Libraries were constructed in a second round of multiplex PCR, after which size selection and purification were carried out. Libraries were sequenced paired-end with 100 bp reads on an Illumina HiSeq2000. Concerning the study's data processing: SOAPnuke was used to process the raw data, removing reads that contained adapters or uncalled bases, had a mean Phred below 15, or lacked an exact match to the constant primer or identifier. COPE v1.2.5 was used to merge the high-quality paired reads, and each unique nucleotide sequence was defined as a clonotype. MiTCR v1.1 was used to align the clonotypes against IMGT TRBV, TRBD and TRBJ reference segments. Only V-J combinations with frequency above 0.0001, covering about 99% of repertoires, were analysed. A TCS score was defined as the ratio between F50 (clonal expansion) and ExV (chaos), using BLOSUM62-based TCRdist between CDR3 peptides within each V-J. Welch's t-statistics and random forest reduced around 520 V-J features to under 15, which were used in a naive Bayes classifier (R e1071). TCRdb's own reprocessing of the public reads used fastp at Q25 and MiXCR and kept productive beta chains. Each CDR3 protein gets just one entry, which takes the most common genes and DNA from the rows behind it. None of the V and J calls come from the authors' own analysis; TCRdb made them. This sample has about 590,000 distinct CDR3 sequences in its table, and less than 20% of those were observed once. Around 7.8% of the sample belongs to the ten largest clones.

The rearrangement joined TRBV6-1 to TRBJ2-6; the junction holds 10 bases that match TRBD1. The sequenced material came from blood. The receptor was isolated from a woman aged 25 to 39 with Graves' hyperthyroidism. The CDR3 sequence is CASRRDRGSSGANVLTF. DNA sequence: TGTGCCAGCAGGCGGGACAGGGGATCCTCTGGGGCCAACGTCCTGACTTTC.